One T cell receptor beta chain is described in this entry. There is no known antigen for this receptor. Within one base of it there is no much larger clone, and no base qualities were kept. These data originate in a study of graft-versus-host responses after intestinal transplantation (TCRdb year 2021). About the full investigation: Recipients received multivisceral, liver-intestinal, or isolated intestinal transplants. All recipients received anti-thymocyte globulin induction followed by maintenance tacrolimus and steroids for roughly 3 years. Graft-versus-host and host-versus-graft alloreactive T cell clones were tracked in the graft, circulation and bone marrow after intestinal transplantation using bulk TCR-beta CDR3 sequencing. To identify alloreactive clones, pre-transplant mixed lymphocyte reaction products were sequenced and then compared with unstimulated pre-transplant donor and recipient T cells. The cohort enrolled under 25 intestinal transplant recipients including one retransplant, and a few patients lacking pretransplant specimens were excluded. A peak of at least 4% donor T cells among recipient peripheral blood mononuclear cells was the definition used for donor T cell macrochimerism. Samples from a few later patients were sequenced in-house on an Illumina MiSeq with MiXCR processing rather than by the commercial service. Beyond this particular receptor, the publication reports: GvH clones were found in recipient bone marrow, and some of the GvH clones appeared earlier in ileal mucosa or blood, which is consistent with an intestinal mucosal origin. The relatively low number and heterogeneity of intestinal transplant patients limited the conclusions. In the allografts of patients with donor T cell macrochimerism, GvH to HvG T cell clonal ratios were high. Early after transplant, peak levels of circulating GvH clones were associated with declines in HvG clones.

Looking up the germline V gene yields CDR1 LGHNT and CDR2 FRNRAP. Trimming at the junction amounts to 5 bases on V and 4 bases on J, and the germline ends lie 15 bases apart. Including the terminal cysteine and phenylalanine, the CDR3 comprises 15 residues. Of all the DNA, just the CDR3 is kept, 45 bases in frame from base 1. Per the publication, the time point label means: cells obtained before transplantation from donor or recipient. CD3+CD4+ and CD3+CD8+ populations were FACS-sorted from unstimulated pre-transplant donor and recipient cells taken from spleen or lymph nodes. The library was made by the immunoSEQ multiplex PCR assay. For most patients, genomic DNA was isolated with the Qiagen DNeasy Blood and Tissue Kit and shipped frozen to Adaptive Biotechnologies for TCR sequencing. For most patients, high-throughput TCR-beta CDR3 sequencing of genomic DNA was performed by Adaptive Biotechnologies. In the paper's pipeline: TCR sequencing data were retrieved from Adaptive's ImmunoSEQ software for 15 to 20 patients, whereas three other patients were processed with MiXCR and VDJtools. To correct CD4 versus CD8 sorting errors, sequences present in both subsets at a frequency ratio below 5:1 were removed. CDR3 nucleotide sequences shared between donor and recipient were removed because their origin could not be assigned. At least 2-fold expansion over unstimulated cells and a minimum CFSE-low frequency of 0.002% (template counts) or 0.001% (read counts) were required for clones to be classified as alloreactive. Clones were considered mappable if detected in sequenced pre-transplant spleen, lymph node, or MLR CFSE-low populations of the donor or recipient. The cumulative frequency of alloreactive clones was calculated as a percentage of all sequences, weighted by copy number. TCRdb limited this immuneACCESS table to in-frame rearrangements with V and J called. A share of clones is missing; checked studies link under half to unresolved V genes, and the rest is unexplained. Clone size and V and J calls were adopted from that table, with D and trimming inferred from the DNA. The sample table holds approximately 120,000 clones, of which around 94% were seen once. The ten largest make up over 0.15% of the sample.

Sequences were derived from unstimulated CD4+ T cells sorted from spleen or lymph node cells, sampled before intestinal transplant. The chain was built from TRBV12-5 and TRBJ1-3, with no confident D gene call. The receptor was derived from a human donor who received an intestinal transplant. The encoded CDR3 is CASGPPGVAGNTIYF. The base sequence is TGTGCTAGTGGTCCCCCCGGGGTGGCAGGAAACACCATATATTTT.